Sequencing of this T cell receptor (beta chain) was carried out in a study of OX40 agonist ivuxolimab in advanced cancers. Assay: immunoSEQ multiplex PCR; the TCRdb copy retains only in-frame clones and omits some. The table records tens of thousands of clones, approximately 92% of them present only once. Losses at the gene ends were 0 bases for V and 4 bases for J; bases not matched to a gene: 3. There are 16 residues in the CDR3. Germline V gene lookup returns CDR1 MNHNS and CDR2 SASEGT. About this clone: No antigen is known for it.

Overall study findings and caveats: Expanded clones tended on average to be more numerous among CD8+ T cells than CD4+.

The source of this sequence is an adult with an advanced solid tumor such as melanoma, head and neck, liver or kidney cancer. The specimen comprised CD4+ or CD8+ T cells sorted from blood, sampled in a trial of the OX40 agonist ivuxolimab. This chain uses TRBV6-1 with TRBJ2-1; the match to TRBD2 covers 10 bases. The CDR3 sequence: CASSEASGGRYNEQFF. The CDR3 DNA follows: TGTGCCAGCAGTGAAGCTAGCGGGGGGAGGTACAATGAGCAGTTCTTC.